This entry is about one T cell receptor beta chain. The antigen it recognizes is unknown. Nothing much larger sits one base from this clone, and base qualities are not available. CDR1 SGHRS and CDR2 YFSETQ were looked up in the germline V gene. The CDR3 contains 16 residues, cysteine and phenylalanine counted. Of the read, only the CDR3 DNA is kept; its 48 bases are in frame from base 1. V is reduced by 4 bases and J by 4 bases, leaving a spacing of 17 bases between them. Donors were healthy HIV-negative adults with no recently reported acute infections or vaccinations. All donors were Caucasian adults living in Nashville, Tennessee, USA. CD4+ T cells were enriched by magnetic negative selection, after which naive cells were positively selected on CD45RA and the negative fraction was taken as the memory subset. Blood was collected by leukapheresis, and PBMCs were isolated by Ficoll-Histopaque density gradient centrifugation and then cryopreserved in liquid nitrogen vapor phase. Purity and quantity of every magnetically sorted T cell population were checked by analytical flow cytometry. Genomic DNA was isolated from every sorted fraction and measured by UV absorbance on a Nanodrop 2000c.

Using the deep immunoSEQ assay, TCR CDR3 regions were amplified from genomic DNA by multiplex PCR. Genomic DNA extracted from each cell subset was distributed evenly over all wells of several immunoSEQ 96-well plates, and each plate served as one replicate. Each replicate PCR for sorted subsets received approximately 220 ng genomic DNA, equal to roughly 30,000 T cell genomes. The purified libraries were quantified using a Qubit 3.0 fluorometer, sized with a Bioanalyzer 2100, and then quantified again using the KAPA Library Quantification kit. Every immunoSEQ 96-well plate was sequenced on a separate single-read 150-cycle Illumina NextSeq 550 flow cell. Per the original workflow: Because only junctional sequences without quality scores were contained in the immunoSEQ output, filtering matching that applied to full-length reads could not be performed. To assign V/J genes and CDR3, sequences were annotated using PyIR, a Python wrapper for IgBLAST v1.9, with IMGT germline references. Reads were filtered out if the reads had weak V/J assignments (E-value above 1e-6), no CDR3, stop codons, out-of-frame junctions, or ambiguous translated residues. V3J clonotypes were defined as sequences sharing the same inferred V gene, J gene, and CDR3 amino acid sequence. The percentage overlap between two repertoires was calculated by dividing the number of shared unique clonotypes by the size of the smaller repertoire. Richness of each repertoire was evaluated using RTK rarefaction, the Chao1 estimator, and Recon v2.1 estimates of unobserved clonotypes. Generation probabilities for all TCRbeta clonotypes obtained by the gDNA method from a handful of donors were computed using OLGA. TCRdb stores this immuneACCESS table with in-frame sequences only. Part of the clones is absent; in the studies checked, under half of the shortfall reflects unresolved V genes, and no reason is known for the rest. V and J calls plus clone size are reproduced from that table; the DNA served to infer D and trimming. The sample has millions of clones on record, roughly 94% of them singletons. The ten biggest clones cover 0.13% of the sample.

The data stem from a study of shared clonotypes between healthy human individuals (dated by TCRdb to between 2020 and 2021). About the investigation overall: The cohort comprised two women and three men aged 18 to 49 years. To increase sequencing depth and limit assay-specific biases, TCR repertoire library preparation and sequencing were carried out by different laboratories using diverse techniques. Blood TCR repertoires of a handful of healthy adults were deeply sequenced to estimate repertoire size and the extent of clonotype sharing between individuals. For each donor, three plates each were used for CD4 naive and CD4 memory, two plates were used for CD8 naive, and one plate was used for CD8 memory. Leukapheresis yielded between about 0.8 and 9.5 billion PBMCs per donor. What the study reported, not specific to this receptor: Pairwise subsampling led to the expectation that sequencing depth would affect the degree of clonotype sharing among donors. Approximately 5% of naive CD4, 3.5% of naive CD8, roughly 2.4% of memory CD4, and over 0.35% of memory CD8 clonotypes were shared across several donors. Higher generation probabilities were observed for clonotypes shared by all four sorted-subset donors than for non-shared clonotypes. Only blood was sampled, and tissue TCR repertoires likely differ from those in blood. The genetic and exposure-history diversity represented was limited by the small number of donors. Incomplete sequencing was indicated by rarefaction of sorted-subset datasets, despite the large sequencing depth. Naive subsets generally had larger estimated clonotype richness than memory subsets did.

The sequence derives from a man aged 18 to 29 in good health. Input material: naive CD4+ T cells sorted from blood. The cell subset or site label, read with the paper, signifies: CD45RA+ positively selected. The chain is encoded by TRBV5-1 joined to TRBJ1-4; the D gene cannot be resolved reliably. The nucleotide sequence reads as follows: TGCGCCAGCAGCGATGGTGGTATAGGTAGTAATGAAAAACTGTTTTTT. It is translated as CASSDGGIGSNEKLFF.